This T cell receptor beta chain originates from a study of blood T cell repertoires in COVID-19. Trimming removed 5 bases at V and 5 bases at J, with 15 bases between. Looked up from germline, CDR1 is SGHTA and CDR2 is FQGTGA. The CDR3 contains 15 residues. Clones were sequenced by immunoSEQ multiplex PCR, and TCRdb holds only the in-frame ones, with some missing. The sample lists over 70,000 clones, around 93% occurring once. The genes are TRBV7-3 and TRBJ1-4; TRBD1 is a possible D gene (6 bases). The clonotype originates from a human donor with active COVID-19. The donor label of this sample is uncertain. Sequenced material: peripheral blood. CDR3 bases: TGTGCCAGCAGCCCCGAGACAGGCCCAAATGAAAAACTGTTTTTT. Protein: CASSPETGPNEKLFF.